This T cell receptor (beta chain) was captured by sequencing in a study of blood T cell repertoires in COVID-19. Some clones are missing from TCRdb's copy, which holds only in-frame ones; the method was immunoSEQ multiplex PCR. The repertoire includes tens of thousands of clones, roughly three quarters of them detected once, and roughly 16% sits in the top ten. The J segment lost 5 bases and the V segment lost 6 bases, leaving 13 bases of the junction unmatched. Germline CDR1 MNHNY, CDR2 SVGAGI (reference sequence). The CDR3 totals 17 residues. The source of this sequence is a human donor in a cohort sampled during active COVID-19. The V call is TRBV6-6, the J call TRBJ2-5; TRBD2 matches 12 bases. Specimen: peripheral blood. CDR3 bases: TGTGCCAGCAGACGACTAGCGGGGGCCGATGGGGAGGAGACCCAGTACTTC. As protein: CASRRLAGADGEETQYF.